The entry that follows covers one T cell receptor beta chain sequence. Its specificity is not known. TCRdb ran MiXCR on the RT-PCR reads and lists one entry per CDR3 protein. The table records roughly 520,000 distinct CDR3 sequences, roughly 25% of them present only once. These data are taken from a study of response to subunit inactivated influenza vaccine. Study results and limitations: Authors proposed each seasonal influenza vaccination draws in few new T cells.

Germline CDR1 is DFQATT and CDR2 is SNEGSKA (reference sequence). The CDR3 loop spans 14 amino acids. With V trimmed by 6 bases and J by 0 bases, 6 bases remained unmatched. This sequence was found in a man in his forties or fifties who received an inactivated influenza vaccine. The specimen comprised CD4+ T cells sorted from PBMCs, sampled less than 6 days after vaccination. V gene TRBV20-1 combines with J gene TRBJ2-3; 7 bases line up with TRBD2. Here the CDR3 DNA reads TGCAGTGCCACCAGCGGGATGAGCACAGATACGCAGTATTTT. This encodes CSATSGMSTDTQYF.